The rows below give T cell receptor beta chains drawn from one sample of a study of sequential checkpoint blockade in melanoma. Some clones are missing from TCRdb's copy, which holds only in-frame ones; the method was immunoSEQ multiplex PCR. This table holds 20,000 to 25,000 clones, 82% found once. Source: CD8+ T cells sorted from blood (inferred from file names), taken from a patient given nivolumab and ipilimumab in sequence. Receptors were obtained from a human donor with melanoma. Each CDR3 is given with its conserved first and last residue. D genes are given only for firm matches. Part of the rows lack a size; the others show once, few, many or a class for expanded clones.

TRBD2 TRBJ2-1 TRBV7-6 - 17 TGTGCCAGCAGCTTAGCGGCCAGCGGGGCTGGCTACAATGAGCAGTTCTTC CASSLAASGAGYNEQFF
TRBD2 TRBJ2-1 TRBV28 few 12 TGTGCCAGCAGTTTCCTAGCGGGAACGCAGTTCTTC CASSFLAGTQFF
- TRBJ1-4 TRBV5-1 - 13 TGCGCCAGCAGCCCGGGACTAGCCTCGGAACTGTTTTTT CASSPGLASELFF
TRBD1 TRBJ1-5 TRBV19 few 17 TGTGCCAGTAGTATCCGGGACAGAAAGGATAGCAATCAGCCCCAGCATTTT CASSIRDRKDSNQPQHF
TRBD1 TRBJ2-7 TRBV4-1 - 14 TGCGCCAGCAGCCAAGATGACAGGGGGCGCGAGCAGTACTTC CASSQDDRGREQYF
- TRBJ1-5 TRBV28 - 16 TGTGCCAGCAGTTCCCGCTCCGGAGCCGGTTATCAGCCCCAGCATTTT CASSSRSGAGYQPQHF
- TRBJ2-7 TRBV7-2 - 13 TGTGCCAGCAGCCAGAGGTCCTCCGGGGAGCAGTACTTC CASSQRSSGEQYF
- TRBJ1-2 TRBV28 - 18 TGTGCCAGCAGCCATGGGGGGGTTATGGGACAAACTAACTATGGCTACACCTTC CASSHGGVMGQTNYGYTF
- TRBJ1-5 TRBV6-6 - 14 TGTGCCAGCAGTTGGCCAGCGGAGAATCAGCCCCAGCATTTT CASSWPAENQPQHF
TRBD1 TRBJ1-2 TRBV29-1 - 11 TGCAGCGTGGACAGGGGAGGCGGCTACACCTTC CSVDRGGGYTF
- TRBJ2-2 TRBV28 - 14 TGTGCCAGCAGCAAGCCCCCGAACACCGGGGAGCTGTTTTTT CASSKPPNTGELFF
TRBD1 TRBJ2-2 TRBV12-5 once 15 TGTGCTAGTGGTTCGAGGACAGGGGACACCGGGGAGCTGTTTTTT CASGSRTGDTGELFF
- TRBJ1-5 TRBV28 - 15 TGTGCCAGCAGTCTCCCCGGGAGCAGCAATCAGCCCCAGCATTTT CASSLPGSSNQPQHF